This T cell receptor beta chain was captured by sequencing in a study of cytomegalovirus exposure and HLA in healthy donors. The PCR employed 60 Vbeta primers together with 13 Jbeta primers. Under the authors' procedure: Later work found 65 million to 100 million unique TCR beta chains, with 9 million to 13 million shared. TCRdb's table, derived via immunoSEQ multiplex PCR, lists solely in-frame clones and lacks some. V and J calls and clone size follow that table, whereas D and trimming were derived from the DNA. This table has around 120,000 clones, more than 65% appearing once. Absent from the records is this donor's CMV serostatus. Germline-derived CDR1 and CDR2 are MNHNS and SASEGT. This CDR3 has 13 amino acids. With 2 bases removed from V and 0 bases from J, the gap between germline ends came to 4 bases. A few counts support this clone.

Specimen: PBMCs. This TCR was sampled from a human donor in good health. The chain uses TRBV6-1 and TRBJ1-1; D not resolved. In DNA, the CDR3 is TGTGCCAGCAGTGAACATCTGAACACTGAAGCTTTCTTT. Its translation: CASSEHLNTEAFF.